This TCR beta chain was identified in a study of shared clonotypes between healthy human individuals. Study results and limitations: Clonotype sharing among donors was expected to depend on sequencing depth. Sharing across a handful of donors was seen in approximately 5.2% of naive CD4 clonotypes. What limited the represented genetic and exposure-history diversity was the small number of donors.

A note on this clone: Its antigen is still unknown.

Only in-frame clones appear in the TCRdb table, and some are missing; sequencing was by immunoSEQ multiplex PCR. Found here are hundreds of thousands of clones, 95% to 97% of them singletons; the top ten hold 0.095% to 0.13%. Naive-designated CD8 cells lacked CD45RO, were positively enriched for CCR7, and omitted terminally differentiated effector memory CD45RA+ cells. The donors were adults (healthy and HIV-negative) with no recent acute infections or vaccinations. The clonotype originates from a woman aged 25-40 years in good health. Sequenced material: naive CD8+ T cells sorted from blood.

The CDR3, as DNA: TGTGCCAGCAGCTTAGTAGGGGGGAGAGGTGTCACAGATACGCAGTATTTT. It is translated as CASSLVGGRGVTDTQYF. The chain recombines TRBV7-9 with TRBJ2-3; perhaps D is TRBD1 or TRBD2 (6 bases each). Germline CDR1 is SEHNR and CDR2 is FQNEAQ (reference sequence). Between the trimmed V and J ends, which lost 1 base and 2 bases, there was a span of 16 bases. The CDR3 is made up of 17 amino acids.